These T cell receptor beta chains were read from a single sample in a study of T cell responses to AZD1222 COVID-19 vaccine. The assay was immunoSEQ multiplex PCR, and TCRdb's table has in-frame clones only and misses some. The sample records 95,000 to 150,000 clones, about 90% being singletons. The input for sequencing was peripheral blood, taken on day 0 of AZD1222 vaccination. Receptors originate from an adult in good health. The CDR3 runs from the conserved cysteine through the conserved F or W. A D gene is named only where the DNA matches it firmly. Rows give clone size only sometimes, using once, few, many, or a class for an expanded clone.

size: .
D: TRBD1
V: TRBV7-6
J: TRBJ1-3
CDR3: CASSPGQGASGNTIYF
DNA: TGTGCCAGCAGCCCAGGACAGGGAGCCTCTGGAAACACCATATATTTT

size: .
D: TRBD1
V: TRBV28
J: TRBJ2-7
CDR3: CASSLSGTGSQVWYF
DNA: TGTGCCAGCAGTTTATCCGGGACAGGGTCTCAGGTTTGGTACTTC

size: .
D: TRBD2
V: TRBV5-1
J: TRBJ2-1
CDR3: CASSFLAGGDNEQFF
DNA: TGCGCCAGCAGCTTCCTAGCGGGGGGAGACAATGAGCAGTTCTTC

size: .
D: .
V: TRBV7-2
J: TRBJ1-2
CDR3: CASSPWTENYGYTF
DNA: TGTGCCAGCAGCCCATGGACAGAAAACTATGGCTACACCTTC

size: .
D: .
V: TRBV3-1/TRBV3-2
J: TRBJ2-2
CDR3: CASSQGTPGELFF
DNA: TGTGCCAGCAGCCAGGGGACCCCCGGGGAGCTGTTTTTT

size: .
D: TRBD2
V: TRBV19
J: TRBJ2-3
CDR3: CASSIGGRVGDTQYF
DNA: TGTGCCAGTAGTATAGGCGGGAGGGTTGGAGATACGCAGTATTTT

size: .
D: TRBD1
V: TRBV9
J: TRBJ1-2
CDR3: CASSLSRDRGGGYTF
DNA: TGTGCCAGCAGCCTGTCCCGGGACAGGGGCGGGGGCTACACCTTC

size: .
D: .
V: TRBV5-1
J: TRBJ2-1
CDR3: CASSLVRGSDEQFF
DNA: TGCGCCAGCAGCTTGGTTCGGGGGTCCGATGAGCAGTTCTTC

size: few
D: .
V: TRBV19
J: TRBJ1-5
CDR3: CASSVSEDQPQHF
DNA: TGTGCCAGTAGTGTAAGTGAGGATCAGCCCCAGCATTTT

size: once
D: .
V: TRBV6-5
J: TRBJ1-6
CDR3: CASSYSTGDYNSPLHF
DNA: TGTGCCAGCAGTTACTCGACAGGCGACTACAATTCACCCCTCCACTTT

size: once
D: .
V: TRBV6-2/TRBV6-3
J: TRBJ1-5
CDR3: CASSSVLDSDNQPQHF
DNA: TGTGCCAGCAGTTCAGTACTGGACAGTGACAATCAGCCCCAGCATTTT

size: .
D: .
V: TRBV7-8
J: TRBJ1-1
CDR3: CASSLLGGSSLNTEAFF
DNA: TGTGCCAGCAGCTTATTGGGGGGGTCGAGTTTGAACACTGAAGCTTTCTTT

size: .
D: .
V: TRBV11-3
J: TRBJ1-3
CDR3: CASSGNSGNTIYF
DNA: TGTGCCAGCAGCGGGAACTCTGGAAACACCATATATTTT

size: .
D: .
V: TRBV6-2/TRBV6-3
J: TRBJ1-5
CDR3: CASSSSVEGQPQHF
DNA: TGTGCCAGCAGCTCGTCGGTGGAGGGTCAGCCCCAGCATTTT

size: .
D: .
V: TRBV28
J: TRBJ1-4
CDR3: CAHSWQLATNEKLFF
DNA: TGTGCCCATTCATGGCAGCTTGCAACTAATGAAAAACTGTTTTTT

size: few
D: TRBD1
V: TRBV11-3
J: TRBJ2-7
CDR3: CATSGTGNPSEQYF
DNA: TGTGCCACCAGTGGGACAGGGAATCCATCCGAGCAGTACTTC

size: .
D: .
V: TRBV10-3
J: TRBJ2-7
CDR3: CAISEQGYEQYF
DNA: TGTGCCATCAGCGAACAGGGCTACGAGCAGTACTTC

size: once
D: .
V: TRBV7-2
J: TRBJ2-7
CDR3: CASSLDGGGPYEQYF
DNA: TGTGCCAGCAGCTTAGATGGCGGGGGCCCCTACGAGCAGTACTTC

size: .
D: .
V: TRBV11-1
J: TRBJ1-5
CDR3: CASSLAGGQPQHF
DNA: TGTGCCAGCAGCTTAGCTGGCGGTCAGCCCCAGCATTTT

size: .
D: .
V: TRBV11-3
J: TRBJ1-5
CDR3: CASSEGDQPQHF
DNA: TGTGCCAGCAGTGAAGGGGATCAGCCCCAGCATTTT

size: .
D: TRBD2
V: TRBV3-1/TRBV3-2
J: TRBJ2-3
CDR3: CASSQAGLAGFTDTQYF
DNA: TGTGCCAGCAGCCAAGCCGGGCTAGCGGGATTCACAGATACGCAGTATTTT

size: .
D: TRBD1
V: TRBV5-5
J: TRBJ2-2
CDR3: CASSSRDRGTGELFF
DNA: TGTGCCAGCAGTTCCCGGGACAGGGGCACCGGGGAGCTGTTTTTT